The rows below give T cell receptor beta chains drawn from one sample of a study. TCRdb analysed the RT-PCR reads with MiXCR anew, one entry per CDR3 protein. This sample has about 680,000 distinct CDR3 sequences, with approximately 15% found just once. The sequenced material came from memory CD4+ T cells from blood. These receptors were taken from a female donor in good health, serving as a healthy control. Both conserved end residues are trimmed from each CDR3. The order of the fields is clone size, J gene, V gene, D gene, CDR3 protein. A D gene is named only where the DNA matches it firmly. Clone size is shown for a subset of rows, as once, few, many or a class of expanded clone.

few	TRBJ2-5	TRBV24-1	TRBD2	ATSDLKAPLAGDGETQY
many	TRBJ1-1	TRBV29-1	-	SVSSGPVLQDTEAF
-	TRBJ2-5	TRBV11-2	-	ASSLPVQETQY
few	TRBJ2-1	TRBV20-1	-	SARVQAGQF
few	TRBJ1-2	TRBV27	TRBD1	ASSLSTGARDRNYGYT
many	TRBJ2-7	TRBV12-3/TRBV12-4	TRBD2	ASSSHGTSGRLEQY
few	TRBJ1-1	TRBV20-1	-	SARDRQDSEAF
few	TRBJ2-2	TRBV20-1	-	SARGIGLF
-	TRBJ2-1	TRBV15	-	ATSSIGGGNEQF
many	TRBJ2-3	TRBV7-2	-	ASSSTQDTQY
many	TRBJ2-1	TRBV27	-	ASSPQPSGTGYNEQF
few	TRBJ1-4	TRBV7-8	TRBD1	ASSSGTAPNEKLF
-	TRBJ1-4	TRBV6-5	TRBD1	ASSYSDRNEKLF
-	TRBJ1-5	TRBV7-2	-	ASSSYKTGKYSNQPQH
few	TRBJ1-2	TRBV6-5	-	ASSYSFLAGSGYT
-	TRBJ1-1	TRBV15	-	ATSRERVSAF
few	TRBJ1-1	TRBV6-2/TRBV6-3	TRBD1	ASSSRTGLDTEAF
many	TRBJ2-3	TRBV5-6	-	ASSLNGPPGADTQY
-	TRBJ1-2	TRBV4-1	TRBD1	ASSPATGTGTYGYT
-	TRBJ2-7	TRBV29-1	-	SVGEAEQY
few	TRBJ1-1	TRBV28	TRBD1	ASVWRQGSGGKAF
once	TRBJ2-3	TRBV20-1	-	SARGPASTDTQY
few	TRBJ1-1	TRBV12-3/TRBV12-4	TRBD1	ASSLAGGGTANTEAF
few	TRBJ2-6	TRBV7-3	-	ASSPESQGANVLT
few	TRBJ2-3	TRBV7-2	TRBD2	ASSFLAGDKDTQY
-	TRBJ2-2	TRBV20-1	TRBD2	SARSGANTGELF
many	TRBJ2-7	TRBV20-1	TRBD1	SARDLDRDYEQY
-	TRBJ1-2	TRBV12-3/TRBV12-4	-	ASSLYSSMKGYT
-	TRBJ1-2	TRBV20-1	-	SAPGDGYGYT
few	TRBJ2-2	TRBV6-2/TRBV6-3	TRBD1	ASSSRTGFKLELF
many	TRBJ2-1	TRBV5-5	TRBD2	ASSFGAGGSDNEQF
few	TRBJ1-1	TRBV5-1	-	ASSLAANGPEAF
-	TRBJ1-1	TRBV21-1	-	ARQGGSEAF
few	TRBJ1-5	TRBV18	-	ASSPSGTPGLPQH
-	TRBJ1-5	TRBV18	-	ASSPRLDQPQH
-	TRBJ1-1	TRBV29-1	-	SVGTDVGTEAF
-	TRBJ1-1	TRBV28	TRBD1	ASSFGDRGGVSEAF
few	TRBJ1-2	TRBV12-3/TRBV12-4	-	ASSFGRNGYT
few	TRBJ1-5	TRBV7-2	-	ASSLEGSVGQPQH
-	TRBJ2-5	TRBV7-2	TRBD2	ASSPPPRGGSGLETQY
few	TRBJ2-1	TRBV29-1	-	SVEGSQWLINEQF
few	TRBJ2-3	TRBV10-3	-	AIAGPNRVGADTQY
few	TRBJ2-7	TRBV20-1	TRBD1	SARDLGQGAVNEQY
many	TRBJ2-2	TRBV11-1	-	ASSLTRTGELF
few	TRBJ1-2	TRBV5-1	TRBD1	ASRLHGPGQGSDYGYT
few	TRBJ1-2	TRBV29-1	-	SVSRVDFYGYT
-	TRBJ1-5	TRBV24-1	-	ATSVSGGQPQH